The clone carrying this TCR beta chain came up many times. The data derive from a study of T cells in Graves' hyperthyroidism and ophthalmopathy. There were TCR beta CDR3 regions amplified from RNA transcripts. In the first-round RT-PCR of the TCR CDR3, the HTBI primer set was used. TCRdb recomputed calls from the multiplex PCR reads with MiXCR, one row per CDR3 protein. This sample carries about 400,000 distinct CDR3 sequences, about 15% of them seen once, and the ten largest clones take roughly 13%. Patients having uncontrolled infection, another autoimmune disease, pregnancy or lactation were not included. Diagnostic assessment was based on clinical symptoms, serum thyroxine and TRAb, thyroid ultrasound and orbital computed tomography. This CDR3 contains 15 residues. The V end lost 4 bases, the J end lost 3 bases, and 15 bases lay between the germline ends. Germline CDR1 is LNHNV and CDR2 is YYDKDF (reference sequence).

The material sequenced was blood. The rearrangement joins TRBV15 to TRBJ1-1; D unclear. The TCR comes from a man aged 18 to 29 with Graves' ophthalmopathy. CDR3 amino acids: CATSKRTGAYTEAFF. In DNA form, the CDR3 reads TGTGCCACCAGCAAGAGGACGGGAGCGTACACTGAAGCTTTCTTT.